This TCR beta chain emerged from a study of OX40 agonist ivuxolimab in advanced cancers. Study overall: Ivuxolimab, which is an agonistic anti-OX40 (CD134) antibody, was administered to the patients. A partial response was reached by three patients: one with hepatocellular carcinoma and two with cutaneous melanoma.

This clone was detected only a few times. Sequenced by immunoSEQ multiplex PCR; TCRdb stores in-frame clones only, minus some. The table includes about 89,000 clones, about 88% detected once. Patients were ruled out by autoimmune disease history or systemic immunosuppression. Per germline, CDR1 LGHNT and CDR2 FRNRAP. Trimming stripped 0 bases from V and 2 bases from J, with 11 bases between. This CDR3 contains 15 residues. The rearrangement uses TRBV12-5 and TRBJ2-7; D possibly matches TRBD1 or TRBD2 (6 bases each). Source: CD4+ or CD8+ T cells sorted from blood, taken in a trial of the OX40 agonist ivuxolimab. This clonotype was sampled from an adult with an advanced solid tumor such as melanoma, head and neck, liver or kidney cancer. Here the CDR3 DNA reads TGTGCTAGTGGTTTGGTACGAAGGGGGGCCTACGAGCAGTACTTC. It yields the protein CASGLVRRGAYEQYF.